Sequencing of this T cell receptor beta chain was carried out in a study of beta chain features in type 1 diabetes. CDR1 and CDR2 (germline): MGHRA, YSYEKL. The ends lost 3 bases at V and 4 bases at J; junction bases unmatched: 12. The CDR3 sequence is 17 residues long. Of note for this clone: The antigen is unknown.

Every isolated RNA sample was fully reverse transcribed, so sequencing captured expressed TCRB transcripts. The repertoire was sequenced with immunoSEQ multiplex PCR; TCRdb's copy has only in-frame clones and lacks some. The repertoire consists of 130,000 to 150,000 clones, with 8.5% to 12% occurring once and the leading ten covering less than 1.5%. The study, taken as a whole, reports: Cells with high TCR expression could be over-represented by cDNA sequencing.

The TCR was taken from a man aged 18 to 30 in good health. Source material: naive CD4+ T cells from blood. This chain uses TRBV4-1 with TRBJ1-5; TRBD1 matches 7 bases. The CDR3 sequence is CASSHPLSDRANQPQHF. CDR3 nucleotides: TGCGCCAGCAGCCACCCTTTGTCCGACAGGGCGAATCAGCCCCAGCATTTT.